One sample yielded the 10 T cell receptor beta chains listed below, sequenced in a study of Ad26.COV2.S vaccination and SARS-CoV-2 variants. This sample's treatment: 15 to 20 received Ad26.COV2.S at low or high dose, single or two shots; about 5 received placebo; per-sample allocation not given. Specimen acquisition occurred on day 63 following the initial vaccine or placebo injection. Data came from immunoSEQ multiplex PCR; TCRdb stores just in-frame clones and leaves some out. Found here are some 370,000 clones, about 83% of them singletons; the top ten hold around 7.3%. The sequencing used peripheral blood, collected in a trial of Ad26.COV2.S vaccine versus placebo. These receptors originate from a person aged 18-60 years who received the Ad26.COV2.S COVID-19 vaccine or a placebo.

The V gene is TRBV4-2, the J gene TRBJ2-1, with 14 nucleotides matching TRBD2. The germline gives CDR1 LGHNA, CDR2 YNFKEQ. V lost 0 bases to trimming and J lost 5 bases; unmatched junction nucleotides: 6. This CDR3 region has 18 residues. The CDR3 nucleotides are TGTGCCAGCAGCCAAGATGGAGGACTAGCGGGAGGCCACAATGAGCAGTTCTTC. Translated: CASSQDGGLAGGHNEQFF.

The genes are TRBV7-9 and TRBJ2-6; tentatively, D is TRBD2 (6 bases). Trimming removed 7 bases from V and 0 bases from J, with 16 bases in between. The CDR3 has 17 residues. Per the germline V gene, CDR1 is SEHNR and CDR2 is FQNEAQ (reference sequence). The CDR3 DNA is TGTGCCAGCACCACCGGGACTTACCTCTCTGGGGCCAACGTCCTGACTTTC. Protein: CASTTGTYLSGANVLTF.

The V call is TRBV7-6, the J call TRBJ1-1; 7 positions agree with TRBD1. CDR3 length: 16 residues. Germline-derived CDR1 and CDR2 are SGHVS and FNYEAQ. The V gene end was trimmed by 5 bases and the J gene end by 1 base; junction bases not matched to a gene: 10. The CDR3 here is CASSLPQGSTNTEAFF. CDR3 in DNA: TGTGCCAGCAGCCTACCACAGGGGTCCACGAACACTGAAGCTTTCTTT.

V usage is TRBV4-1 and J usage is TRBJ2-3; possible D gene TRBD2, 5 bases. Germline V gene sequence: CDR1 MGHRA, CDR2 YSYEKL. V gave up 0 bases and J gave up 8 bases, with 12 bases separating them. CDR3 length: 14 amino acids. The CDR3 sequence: CASSQDRLGGTQYF. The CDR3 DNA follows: TGCGCCAGCAGCCAAGATAGGTTAGGAGGTACGCAGTATTTT.

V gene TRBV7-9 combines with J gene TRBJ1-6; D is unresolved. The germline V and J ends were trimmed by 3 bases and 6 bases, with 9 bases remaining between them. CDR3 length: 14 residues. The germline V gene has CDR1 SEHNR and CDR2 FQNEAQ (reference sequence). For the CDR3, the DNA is TGTGCCAGCAGCTTTGATCTCGGTAATTCACCCCTCCACTTT. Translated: CASSFDLGNSPLHF.

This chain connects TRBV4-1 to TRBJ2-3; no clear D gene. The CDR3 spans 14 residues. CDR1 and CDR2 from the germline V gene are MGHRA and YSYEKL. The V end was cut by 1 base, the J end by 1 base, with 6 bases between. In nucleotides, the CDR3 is TGCGCCAGCAGCCAAGTTGCGGGCACAGATACGCAGTATTTT. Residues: CASSQVAGTDTQYF.

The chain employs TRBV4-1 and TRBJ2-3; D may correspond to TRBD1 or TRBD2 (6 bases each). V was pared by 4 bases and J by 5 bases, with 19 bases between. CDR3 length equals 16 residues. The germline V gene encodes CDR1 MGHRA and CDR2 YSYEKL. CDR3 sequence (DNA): TGCGCCAGCAGCCCCCTGGGGGGCGGGGTAGTAGATACGCAGTATTTT. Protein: CASSPLGGGVVDTQYF.

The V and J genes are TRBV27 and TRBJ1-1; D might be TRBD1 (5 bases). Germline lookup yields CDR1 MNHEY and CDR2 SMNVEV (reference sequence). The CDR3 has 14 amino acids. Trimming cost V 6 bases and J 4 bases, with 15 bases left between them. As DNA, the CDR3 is TGTGCCAGCAGCGTCCAGGGTTCTGCCACTGAAGCTTTCTTT. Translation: CASSVQGSATEAFF.

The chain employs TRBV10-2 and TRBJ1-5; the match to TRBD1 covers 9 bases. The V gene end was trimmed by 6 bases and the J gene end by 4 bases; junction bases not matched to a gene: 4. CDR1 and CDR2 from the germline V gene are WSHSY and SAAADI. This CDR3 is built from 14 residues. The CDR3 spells CASRRGQGNQPQHF. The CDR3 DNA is TGCGCCAGCAGGAGAGGACAGGGGAATCAGCCCCAGCATTTT.

This CDR3 is CASSFNLNTEAFF. CDR3 in DNA: TGTGCCAGCAGCTTTAACTTGAACACTGAAGCTTTCTTT. The J gene is TRBJ1-1, the V gene TRBV7-9; no clear D gene. This CDR3 region has 13 residues. Germline CDR1 is SEHNR and CDR2 is FQNEAQ (reference sequence). V dropped 3 bases and J dropped 0 bases, with 5 bases sitting between them.